This entry describes one T cell receptor (beta chain). The antigen is undetermined. Between the trimmed V and J ends, which lost 5 bases and 0 bases, there was a span of 12 bases. Germline CDR1 and CDR2: LNHDA and SQIVND (reference sequence). The CDR3 loop spans 15 amino acids. These data are taken from a study of OX40 agonist ivuxolimab in advanced cancers. On the study more broadly: Those enrolled were 70% to 85% male, with a mean age of approximately 60 years and ages from roughly 20 to 85. Partial responses were achieved by three patients, one with hepatocellular carcinoma and two with cutaneous melanoma.

Overall study findings and caveats: Compared with CD4+, CD8+ T cells on average had more expanded clones. Both CD4+ and CD8+ T cell populations in blood had undergone clonal expansion by week 6 at 0.1 to 3.0 mg/kg.

Libraries were prepared by immunoSEQ multiplex PCR; TCRdb keeps only in-frame clonotypes and omits some of them. The sample has nearly 80,000 clones, less than 95% seen once; the top ten hold around 0.33%. This chain uses TRBV19 with TRBJ2-3; TRBD2 might be the D (5 bases). The clonotype originates from an adult with an advanced solid tumor such as melanoma, head and neck, liver or kidney cancer. The sample here was CD4+ or CD8+ T cells sorted from blood, taken in a trial of the OX40 agonist ivuxolimab. This CDR3 reads CASSLTRTSTDTQYF. The CDR3 nucleotides are TGTGCCAGTAGTTTAACCAGGACTAGCACAGATACGCAGTATTTT.